This note documents a single T cell receptor (beta chain) sequence. The antigen is not known. These data belong to a study of T cell responses to AZD1222 COVID-19 vaccine. Points from the study as a whole: Clonal diversity was possibly underestimated, and white British individuals and females predominated among donors. Baseline serology detected seropositivity in only five or six AZD1222 recipients. Spike-wide vaccine-associated CD4 TCRs dominated at 160-218 and 743-854. Repertoire samples came only from after the peak T cell response.

Trimming left V 0 bases short and J 1 base short, with 10 bases between. CDR1 is SGHRS, CDR2 YFSETQ, per germline. CDR3 length: 15 amino acids. Using immunoSEQ multiplex PCR, the repertoire was profiled, and TCRdb retains in-frame clones only, with some absent. Here the sample spans around 130,000 clones, 93% being singletons. The TCR comes from an adult in good health. This specimen was peripheral blood, taken on day 0 of AZD1222 vaccination. J is TRBJ2-5 and V is TRBV5-1, with D perhaps matching TRBD1 (6 bases). CDR3 DNA: TGCGCCAGCAGCTTGGTCGACAGGCGCCAAGAGACCCAGTACTTC. It is translated as CASSLVDRRQETQYF.